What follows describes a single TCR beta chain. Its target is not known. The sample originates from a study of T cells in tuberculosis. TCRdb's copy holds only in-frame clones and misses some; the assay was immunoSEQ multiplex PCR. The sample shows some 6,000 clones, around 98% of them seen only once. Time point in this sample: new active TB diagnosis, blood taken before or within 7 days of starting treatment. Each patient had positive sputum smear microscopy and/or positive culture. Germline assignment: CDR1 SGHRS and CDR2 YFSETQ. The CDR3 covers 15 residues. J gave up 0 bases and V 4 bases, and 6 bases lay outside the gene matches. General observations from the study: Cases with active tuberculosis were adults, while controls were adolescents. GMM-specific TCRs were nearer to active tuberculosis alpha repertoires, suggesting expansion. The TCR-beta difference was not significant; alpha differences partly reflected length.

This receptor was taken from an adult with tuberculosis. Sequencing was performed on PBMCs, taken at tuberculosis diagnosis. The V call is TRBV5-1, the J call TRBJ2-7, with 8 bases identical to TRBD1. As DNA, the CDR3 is TGCGCCAGCAGCCCCGCCGGGACAGGCTCCTACGAGCAGTACTTC. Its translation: CASSPAGTGSYEQYF.